Here is one T cell receptor beta chain with its context. The antigen is not known. Template switching was used to attach UMIs, which incorporated a 6-nucleotide sample barcode. TCRdb processed the 5' RACE reads again and assigns one entry to each CDR3 protein, with no DNA. The sample holds some 200,000 distinct CDR3 sequences. The sample comes from a study of monozygotic twins with inflammatory bowel disease. General observations from the study: Data gave no support to a single strong signal or clonotype associated with IBD. Since immunosuppressive treatments differed, patient repertoires may have gained added variability.

The CDR3 runs 15 residues. Per the germline V gene, CDR1 is SGHRS and CDR2 is YFSETQ. This chain links TRBV5-1 with TRBJ2-5; no DNA is available, so the TRBD1 call from TCRdb remains unchecked. The TCR was taken from a human donor with ulcerative colitis or Crohn's disease, or a healthy co-twin of an affected twin (not recorded which). The sequenced sample consisted of blood. The CDR3 sequence is CASNNVGQGKETQYF.